These 32 T cell receptor beta chains were all obtained from the same sample, sequenced in a study of siplizumab effects on memory and regulatory T cells. Clones were sequenced by immunoSEQ multiplex PCR, and TCRdb holds only the in-frame ones, with some missing. This table holds around 8,000 clones, about 36% found once. These receptors are not linked to any known antigen. The mixed lymphocyte reaction cells were grown together in coculture at 37°C for less than seven days. Sample: CFSE-low (dividing) CD8+ T cells sorted from an allogeneic mixed lymphocyte reaction. All receptors derive from a human donor in good health; the cells came from an allogeneic mixed lymphocyte reaction.

This clone turned up a few times. The chain is built from TRBV5-6 and TRBJ2-7, with D maybe TRBD1 (7 bases). V dropped 4 bases and J dropped 4 bases, with 15 bases sitting between them. CDR1 and CDR2 from the germline V gene are SGHDT and YYEEEE. The CDR3 contains 14 residues. CDR3 region: CASSPAPGGYEQYF. The CDR3 DNA follows: TGTGCCAGCAGCCCTGCGCCAGGGGGGTACGAGCAGTACTTC. Using reference TRBV5-6 and TRBJ2-7 for the parts outside the CDR3, the full variable domain is DAGVTQSPTHLIKTRGQQVTLRCSPKSGHDTVSWYQQALGQGPQFIFQYYEEEERQRGNFPDRFSGHQFPNYSSELNVNALLLGDSALYLCASSPAPGGYEQYFGPGTRLTVT.

Concerning this clone itself: Its ends do not fully match the called genes, so a read error is possible. The chain couples TRBV7-2 to TRBJ2-1; maybe TRBD1 (5 bases). Germline V gives CDR1 SGHTA, CDR2 FQGNSA. The CDR3 extends over 13 amino acids. CDR3 nucleotide sequence: TGCGCCAGCAGCCAAGATAGGGGCAATGAGCAGTTCTTC. Translated: CASSQDRGNEQFF.

This clone turned up a few times. The chain couples TRBV4-2 to TRBJ2-1; D gene uncertain. Per the germline V gene, CDR1 is LGHNA and CDR2 is YNFKEQ. V lost 0 bases, J lost 15 bases, and 12 bases lay in between. This CDR3 has 12 amino acids. This CDR3 reads CASSQDGLTLFF. CDR3 coding DNA: TGTGCCAGCAGCCAAGATGGGCTAACCCTGTTCTTC.

By share of the sample, this clone is medium-sized. The chain is built from TRBV5-6 and TRBJ2-2; D remains unclear. The CDR3 contains 12 residues. Deletions cut 4 bases from V and 11 bases from J, with 12 bases between. Germline CDR1 is SGHDT and CDR2 is YYEEEE. The CDR3 DNA follows: TGTGCCAGCAGCCCTGGGGAAGGAGAGCTGTTTTTT. It specifies CASSPGEGELFF.

The chain joins TRBV6-6 to TRBJ2-7; 7 bases match TRBD2. This CDR3 region has 13 residues. The V segment lost 6 bases and the J segment 2 bases; nucleotides outside the gene matches: 4. Germline CDR1 is MNHNY and CDR2 is SVGAGI (reference sequence). DNA of the CDR3: TGTGCCAGCAGACTTCTAGCGGCCTACGAGCAGTACTTC. Residues: CASRLLAAYEQYF.

The chain couples TRBV27 to TRBJ2-7, with a tentative D call TRBD1 (5 bases). V gave up 2 bases and J gave up 1 base, with 15 bases separating them. Germline CDR1 is MNHEY and CDR2 is SMNVEV (reference sequence). CDR3 size: 16 residues. The DNA of the CDR3 is TGTGCCAGCAGTTTAGGCTCAGGGCGACAATCCTACGAGCAGTACTTC. This translates into CASSLGSGRQSYEQYF.

The chain has TRBV6-5 and TRBJ2-7; no clear D gene. The length of the CDR3 is 12 residues. V lost 5 bases, J lost 5 bases, and 10 bases lay in between. Looked up from germline, CDR1 is MNHEY and CDR2 is SVGAGI. CDR3 sequence reads: CASSDVGDEQYF. DNA for the CDR3: TGTGCCAGCAGTGATGTTGGTGACGAGCAGTACTTC.

This clone was recorded a few times. In the same sample, other DNA sequences code for this CDR3. The V call is TRBV5-1, the J call TRBJ2-2, with 11 bases fitting TRBD1. This CDR3 is built from 14 residues. V lost 4 bases and J lost 7; bases outside the gene matches: 3. Germline V gene lookup returns CDR1 SGHRS and CDR2 YFSETQ. CDR3 region: CASSRTGGGGELFF. In DNA, the CDR3 is TGCGCCAGCAGCCGGACAGGGGGCGGCGGGGAGCTGTTTTTT. The full variable domain, in which reference TRBV5-1 and TRBJ2-2 provide the parts outside the CDR3, is KAGVTQTPRYLIKTRGQQVTLSCSPISGHRSVSWYQQTPGQGLQFLFEYFSETQRNKGNFPGRFSGRQFSNSRSEMNVSTLELGDSALYLCASSRTGGGGELFFGEGSRLTVL.

This clone is classed as medium-sized. This sequence joins TRBV4-1 and TRBJ2-3; 12 bases line up with TRBD2. V shed 0 bases, J shed 1 base, and the junction held 2 bases outside the gene matches. Germline CDR1 reads MGHRA; CDR2 reads YSYEKL. The CDR3 consists of 17 residues. The CDR3 DNA follows: TGCGCCAGCAGCCAAGAGGGACTAGCGGGCCGCACAGATACGCAGTATTTT. The encoded protein is CASSQEGLAGRTDTQYF.

This sequence joins TRBV7-9 and TRBJ2-7; TRBD1 agrees at 7 bases. CDR1 and CDR2 from the germline V gene are SEHNR and FQNEAQ (reference sequence). Germline trimming cut 5 bases from V and 4 bases from J; bases unmatched to any gene: 5. This CDR3 is 13 amino acids long. CDR3 sequence (DNA): TGTGCCAGCAGCAACAGGGGATCGTACGAGCAGTACTTC. This gives the protein CASSNRGSYEQYF. Supplemented by reference TRBV7-9 and TRBJ2-7, the full variable domain reads DTGVSQNPRHKITKRGQNVTFRCDPISEHNRLYWYRQTLGQGPEFLTYFQNEAQLEKSRLLSDRFSAERPKGSFSTLEIQRTEQGDSAMYLCASSNRGSYEQYFGPGTRLTVT.

This clone was detected only a few times. The chain has TRBV6-4 and TRBJ2-1; D is ambiguous. The V and J ends lost 6 bases and 10 bases respectively, with 4 bases between them. Per the germline V gene, CDR1 is MRHNA and CDR2 is SNTAGT. CDR3 length: 9 residues. The CDR3 region has the DNA TGTGCCAGCAGAGCGGAGCAGTTCTTC. This translates into CASRAEQFF.

This clone has just a few counts. The chain uses TRBV5-6 and TRBJ2-5; TRBD2 is a possible D gene (6 bases). The CDR3 spans 13 residues. V dropped 4 bases and J dropped 9 bases, with 16 bases sitting between them. Germline V gene sequence: CDR1 SGHDT, CDR2 YYEEEE. The CDR3, as DNA: TGTGCCAGCAGCCCTGCGGGACGGCCGGCCCAGTACTTC. Its translation: CASSPAGRPAQYF.

By share of the sample, this clone is medium-sized. The rearrangement joins TRBV27 to TRBJ2-1; TRBD2 is a possible D gene (5 bases). CDR1 is MNHEY, CDR2 SMNVEV, per germline (reference sequence). CDR3 length equals 13 residues. V shed 4 bases and J shed 8 bases, with 12 bases lying between them. For the CDR3, the DNA is TGTGCCAGCAGTTCTCAACTAGATGATGAGCAGTTCTTC. Translating it yields CASSSQLDDEQFF.

At least ten counts were recorded for this clone. The chain carries TRBV7-9 and TRBJ2-1, with 10 bases aligning to TRBD2. CDR1 and CDR2 (germline): SEHNR, FQNEAQ (reference sequence). The CDR3 covers 14 residues. V gave up 2 bases and J gave up 6 bases; unmatched junction bases: 1. CDR3: CASSLLAGVNEQFF. CDR3 nucleotides: TGTGCCAGCAGCTTACTAGCGGGGGTCAATGAGCAGTTCTTC.

The rearrangement uses TRBV9 and TRBJ2-1; TRBD1 might be the D (5 bases). The CDR3 extends over 15 amino acids. Germline values: CDR1 SGDLS, CDR2 YYNGEE. Between the trimmed V and J ends, which lost 0 bases and 2 bases, there was a span of 9 bases. In DNA form, the CDR3 reads TGTGCCAGCAGCGTAGAGGGGCTTACCTACAATGAGCAGTTCTTC. It translates to CASSVEGLTYNEQFF.

This clone is labeled medium-sized. This chain links TRBV27 with TRBJ2-1; 10 bases map to TRBD2. With 2 bases clipped from V and 10 bases from J, the junction kept 8 bases outside the gene matches. Germline CDR1 and CDR2: MNHEY and SMNVEV (reference sequence). The CDR3 spans 15 residues. The CDR3 sequence: CASSLPASGSEEQFF. The CDR3, as DNA: TGTGCCAGCAGTTTACCGGCTAGCGGGAGTGAAGAGCAGTTCTTC.

This clone came up once. This clone may be a read error of a much larger clone one base away. The CDR3 spells CASSFGTGAYEQYF. In nucleotides, the CDR3 is TGCGCCAGCAGCTTCGGGACAGGGGCCTACGAGCAGTACTTC. The rearrangement links TRBV4-1 to TRBJ2-7; 10 nucleotides align to TRBD1. The CDR3 extends over 14 amino acids. Unmatched junction bases numbered 3, after V lost 5 bases and J lost 2 bases. Germline-derived CDR1 and CDR2 are MGHRA and YSYEKL.

The genes are TRBV5-4 and TRBJ2-1, with 7 bases fitting TRBD2. Trimming removed 1 base from V and 0 bases from J; junction bases left unmatched: 7. The V gene's germline CDR1 is SGHNT and CDR2 YYREEE (reference sequence). The CDR3 runs 17 residues. This CDR3 reads CASSLFSGLNSYNEQFF. In nucleotides, the CDR3 is TGTGCCAGCAGCTTGTTTAGCGGGCTTAACTCCTACAATGAGCAGTTCTTC.

This clone showed up just a few times. J is TRBJ1-1 and V is TRBV7-9, with no clear D. V lost 5 bases and J lost 2, with 12 bases in between. In germline, CDR1 is SEHNR, CDR2 FQNEAQ (reference sequence). The CDR3 is 14 residues long. CDR3 sequence: CASSPIGDNTEAFF. In nucleotides, the CDR3 is TGTGCCAGCAGCCCTATTGGGGATAACACTGAAGCTTTCTTT. Combining the CDR3 with reference TRBV7-9 and TRBJ1-1 gives the whole variable domain DTGVSQNPRHKITKRGQNVTFRCDPISEHNRLYWYRQTLGQGPEFLTYFQNEAQLEKSRLLSDRFSAERPKGSFSTLEIQRTEQGDSAMYLCASSPIGDNTEAFFGQGTRLTVV.

The rearrangement uses TRBV27 and TRBJ2-5, with D unclear. This CDR3 has 11 residues. The ends were cut back, 4 bases at V and 1 base at J, with 1 base in the middle. Germline V gene lookup returns CDR1 MNHEY and CDR2 SMNVEV (reference sequence). This CDR3 reads CASSSQETQYF. CDR3 sequence (DNA): TGTGCCAGCAGTTCCCAAGAGACCCAGTACTTC.

By sample share, this clone is medium-sized. The chain joins TRBV4-1 to TRBJ2-7; D may be TRBD1 or TRBD2 (5 bases each). Germline values: CDR1 MGHRA, CDR2 YSYEKL. This CDR3 is 12 amino acids long. The V end was cut by 8 bases, the J end by 5 bases, with 13 bases between. CDR3 sequence reads: CASQGVSDEQYF. DNA for the CDR3: TGCGCCAGCCAGGGAGTAAGCGACGAGCAGTACTTC.

As for this clone: One end of the junction is discordant with germline, which a read error may explain. The gene calls are TRBV7-9 and TRBJ2-1; D might be TRBD1 or TRBD2, each matching 5 bases. The CDR3 totals 15 residues. Per germline, CDR1 SEHNR and CDR2 FQNEAQ (reference sequence). The CDR3 region has the DNA TGCGCCAGCAGCCAACGGGACGGCTCCTACAATGAGCAGTTCTTC. Translated, it gives CASSQRDGSYNEQFF.

The CDR3 nucleotides are TGTGCCAGCAGCTTAGAAGTCTCTGGCGAGCAGTACTTC. This encodes CASSLEVSGEQYF. The rearrangement joins TRBV7-3 to TRBJ2-7; D is ambiguous. CDR1 is SGHTA and CDR2 is FQGTGA in the germline V gene. V lost 2 bases and J 6 bases, leaving 11 bases between the germline ends. The CDR3 extends over 13 amino acids. Combining the CDR3 with reference TRBV7-3 and TRBJ2-7 gives the whole variable domain GAGVSQTPSNKVTEKGKYVELRCDPISGHTALYWYRQSLGQGPEFLIYFQGTGAADDSGLPNDRFFAVRPEGSVSTLKIQRTERGDSAVYLCASSLEVSGEQYFGPGTRLTVT.

By proportion, this clone is medium-sized (0.01 to 0.1%). The V and J genes are TRBV19 and TRBJ2-7; 11 bases are shared with TRBD1. The CDR3 runs 15 residues. Germline CDR1 LNHDA, CDR2 SQIVND (reference sequence). V shed 6 bases, J shed 3 bases, and the junction held 7 bases outside the gene matches. DNA for the CDR3: TGTGCCAGTAGCCCCTCCGGGACAGGGGGCTACGAGCAGTACTTC. This translates into CASSPSGTGGYEQYF.

This chain links TRBV7-2 with TRBJ1-5; D not certain. Germline loops: CDR1 SGHTA, CDR2 FQGNSA. Trimming pared 2 bases from V and 6 bases from J, leaving 11 bases between. The CDR3 sequence is 14 residues long. The CDR3 nucleotides read TGTGCCAGCAGCTTACTTGGACCGAGTCAGCCCCAGCATTTT. This gives the protein CASSLLGPSQPQHF.

The genes are TRBV5-1 and TRBJ2-7; D uncertain. Per germline, CDR1 SGHRS and CDR2 YFSETQ. Trimming left V 4 bases short and J 3 bases short, with 11 bases between. The CDR3 sequence is 13 residues long. The CDR3 here is CASSLGRHYEQYF. CDR3 sequence (DNA): TGCGCCAGCAGCCTAGGACGGCACTACGAGCAGTACTTC.

By its share, this clone is medium-sized (0.01 to 0.1%). This chain joins TRBV10-1 and TRBJ2-7, with D perhaps TRBD2 (6 bases). The V and J ends lost 2 bases and 3 bases respectively, with 14 bases between them. This CDR3 spans 15 amino acids. Germline values: CDR1 WNHNN, CDR2 SYGVQD (reference sequence). The CDR3 loop reads CASSERSGEDYEQYF. The DNA for the CDR3 is TGCGCCAGCAGTGAGCGTTCGGGGGAGGACTACGAGCAGTACTTC.

The chain joins TRBV13 to TRBJ2-7, with D possibly being TRBD1 (6 bases). Per the germline V gene, CDR1 is PRHDT and CDR2 is FYEKMQ (reference sequence). The CDR3 totals 15 residues. V lost 6 bases to trimming and J lost 0 bases, with 15 bases between them. The CDR3 here is CASSLGQRNSYEQYF. CDR3 in DNA: TGTGCCAGCAGTCTTGGACAGAGGAACTCCTACGAGCAGTACTTC. Filled out from reference TRBV13 and TRBJ2-7, the complete variable domain reads AAGVIQSPRHLIKEKRETATLKCYPIPRHDTVYWYQQGPGQDPQFLISFYEKMQSDKGSIPDRFSAQQFSDYHSELNMSSLELGDSALYFCASSLGQRNSYEQYFGPGTRLTVT.

This clone is medium-sized. The chain has TRBV30 and TRBJ2-4, with D possibly matching TRBD1 (5 bases). CDR3 length: 14 amino acids. V was cut by 4 bases and J by 3 bases, with 13 bases left in between. Germline V gene lookup returns CDR1 GTSNPN and CDR2 SVGIG (reference sequence). The CDR3 loop is CAWKTNRGKNIQYF. The CDR3 DNA sequence: TGTGCCTGGAAAACGAATAGGGGCAAAAACATTCAGTACTTC.

V is TRBV9 and J is TRBJ2-7, with D tentatively TRBD1 or TRBD2 (5 bases each). The CDR3 covers 13 residues. Looked up from germline, CDR1 is SGDLS and CDR2 is YYNGEE. V lost 5 bases, J lost 4 bases, and 13 bases lay in between. CDR3: CASSYGTVYEQYF. For the CDR3, the DNA is TGTGCCAGCAGTTACGGGACCGTATACGAGCAGTACTTC.

This clone was counted only a few times. The chain employs TRBV10-1 and TRBJ2-7; D gene uncertain. CDR3 length: 11 residues. The germline V and J ends were trimmed by 3 bases and 7 bases, with 7 bases remaining between them. Germline lookup yields CDR1 WNHNN and CDR2 SYGVQD (reference sequence). CDR3 protein: CASSDSHEQYF. CDR3 nucleotide sequence: TGCGCCAGCAGTGATTCCCATGAGCAGTACTTC.

The rearrangement links TRBV7-3 to TRBJ2-3; D call uncertain. V lost 0 bases and J 1 base, leaving 8 bases between the germline ends. Germline CDR1 reads SGHTA; CDR2 reads FQGTGA. The CDR3 has 15 residues. CDR3 residues: CASSLTLDGTDTQYF. The CDR3 bases are TGTGCCAGCAGCTTAACCCTAGATGGCACAGATACGCAGTATTTT. The complete variable domain, with remaining parts taken from reference TRBV7-3 and TRBJ2-3, reads GAGVSQTPSNKVTEKGKYVELRCDPISGHTALYWYRQSLGQGPEFLIYFQGTGAADDSGLPNDRFFAVRPEGSVSTLKIQRTERGDSAVYLCASSLTLDGTDTQYFGPGTRLTVL.